The 26 T cell receptor beta chains reported below all come from one sample, sequenced in a study of blood T cell repertoires in COVID-19. Generated by immunoSEQ multiplex PCR, the TCRdb table keeps only in-frame clones and is missing some. The data hold about 330,000 clones, with roughly 90% observed a single time. The specimen sequenced was PBMCs or T cells enriched from blood (not recorded which). These TCRs come from a woman aged 25 to 39 who had recovered from COVID-19.

The rearrangement uses TRBV29-1 and TRBJ2-7, with 8 nucleotides matching TRBD2. This CDR3 is 12 amino acids long. V lost 5 bases to trimming and J lost 3 bases; unmatched junction nucleotides: 3. Per the germline V gene, CDR1 is SQVTM and CDR2 is ANQGSEA. In DNA form, the CDR3 reads TGCAGCGTTAGCGGGGGAAACTACGAGCAGTACTTC. This codes for CSVSGGNYEQYF.

This rearrangement joins TRBV28 to TRBJ2-1; 10 bases line up with TRBD2. Germline trimming cut 6 bases from V and 5 bases from J; bases unmatched to any gene: 13. CDR1 MDHEN and CDR2 SYDVKM come from the germline V gene. This CDR3 comprises 17 residues. CDR3: CASSSSGGGNVDNEQFF. In DNA, the CDR3 is TGTGCCAGCAGCTCCAGCGGGGGGGGGAATGTAGACAATGAGCAGTTCTTC.

This clone was picked up one time. The rearrangement joins TRBV28 to TRBJ2-7, with a possible D match to TRBD2 (6 bases). The V gene lost 7 bases and the J gene lost 4 bases, with 20 bases spanning the gap. Germline loops: CDR1 MDHEN, CDR2 SYDVKM. This CDR3 is 15 amino acids long. The DNA of the CDR3 is TGTGCCAGCATCACTCCCGGTCAGGGAGGTTACGAGCAGTACTTC. The encoded protein is CASITPGQGGYEQYF.

The rearrangement uses TRBV3-1 (or the pseudogene TRBV3-2) and TRBJ2-7; the match to TRBD2 covers 8 bases. Looked up from germline, CDR1 is LGHDT and CDR2 is YNNKEL (reference sequence). The V segment lost 6 bases and the J segment 6 bases; nucleotides outside the gene matches: 13. The CDR3 contains 15 residues. The CDR3 nucleotides are TGTGCCAGCAGTCATCCGCAGCGGGGGCCGGGCGAGCAGTACTTC. It is translated as CASSHPQRGPGEQYF.

This clone was seen a few times. The chain combines TRBV28 with TRBJ1-5; no clear D. The CDR3 is 14 amino acids. The V end was cut by 6 bases, the J end by 7 bases, with 16 bases between. The germline CDR1 and CDR2 sequences are MDHEN and SYDVKM. The CDR3 here is CASSSVFGEQPQHF. CDR3 DNA: TGTGCCAGCAGCTCCGTTTTCGGGGAACAGCCCCAGCATTTT. The full variable domain, completed using reference TRBV28 and TRBJ1-5, is DVKVTQSSRYLVKRTGEKVFLECVQDMDHENMFWYRQDPGLGLRLIYFSYDVKMKEKGDIPEGYSVSREKKERFSLILESASTNQTSMYLCASSSVFGEQPQHFGDGTRLSIL.

In its sample, this clone was seen once. This sequence joins TRBV6-5 and TRBJ1-2, with a tentative D call TRBD1 (5 bases). The CDR3 has 15 amino acids. Germline V gene data show CDR1 as MNHEY and CDR2 as SVGAGI. V lost 7 bases to trimming and J lost 4 bases, with 19 bases between them. The CDR3 protein is CASTPGRGIGYGYTF. CDR3 DNA: TGTGCCAGCACCCCTGGGCGGGGGATAGGCTATGGCTACACCTTC.

V and J are TRBV3-1 (or the pseudogene TRBV3-2) and TRBJ2-7; perhaps TRBD1 as D (6 bases). The length of the CDR3 is 14 residues. Trimming left V 3 bases short and J 1 base short, with 10 bases between. The germline gives CDR1 LGHDT, CDR2 YNNKEL (reference sequence). The CDR3: CASSQMTGSYEQYF. The CDR3 coding sequence is TGTGCCAGCAGCCAGATGACAGGTTCCTACGAGCAGTACTTC.

This chain uses TRBV24-1 with TRBJ1-1, with 9 bases identical to TRBD1. Germline V gene data show CDR1 as KGHDR and CDR2 as SFDVKD. V lost 8 bases, J lost 2 bases, and 8 bases stayed unmatched. The CDR3 runs to 15 residues. The CDR3 DNA reads TGTGCCACCACTAGGGACAGGGTGAAAAACACTGAAGCTTTCTTT. Translating gives CATTRDRVKNTEAFF.

The chain uses TRBV12-3 or TRBV12-4 and TRBJ2-1; possible D gene TRBD2, 5 bases. Deletions cut 1 base from V and 12 bases from J, with 10 bases between. This CDR3 spans 12 amino acids. The CDR3 DNA reads as TGTGCCAGCAGTTTAGTACCCGAGGGGCAGTTCTTC. Amino acid sequence: CASSLVPEGQFF.

The chain combines TRBV7-8 with TRBJ1-6, with unresolved D. V was cut by 5 bases and J by 3 bases, with 8 bases left in between. Germline V lookup: CDR1 SGHVS, CDR2 FQNEAQ. This CDR3 is built from 14 residues. CDR3 DNA sequence: TGTGCCAGCAGCCGAGGGAGCTATAATTCACCCCTCCACTTT. Translating it yields CASSRGSYNSPLHF.

The rearrangement links TRBV19 to TRBJ1-3; unclear D gene. The CDR3 extends over 17 amino acids. The germline V gene encodes CDR1 LNHDA and CDR2 SQIVND (reference sequence). V lost 3 bases, J lost 0 bases, and 15 bases lay in between. The DNA of the CDR3 is TGTGCCAGTAGTATGCGGTTGCGACGGAACTCTGGAAACACCATATATTTT. Amino acid sequence: CASSMRLRRNSGNTIYF.

The gene calls are TRBV11-1 and TRBJ2-7; TRBD2 agrees at 9 bases. The CDR3 extends over 15 amino acids. Germline CDR1 SGHAT, CDR2 FQDESV (reference sequence). V lost 4 bases to trimming and J lost 3 bases; unmatched junction nucleotides: 7. The CDR3 here is CASSSSSLAGYEQYF. As DNA, the CDR3 is TGTGCCAGCAGCTCAAGCTCACTAGCGGGCTACGAGCAGTACTTC.

This clone showed up just once. This chain uses TRBV2 with TRBJ1-1; D is unclear. V gave up 10 bases and J gave up 10 bases, with 19 bases separating them. In germline, CDR1 is SNHLY, CDR2 FYNNEI. This CDR3 is 12 amino acids long. Written as DNA, the CDR3 is TGTGCCACCGGTTCCCGCGTACTAGGAGCTTTCTTT. It yields the protein CATGSRVLGAFF.

The chain combines TRBV28 with TRBJ2-1, with TRBD2 as a possible D gene (6 bases). Germline CDR1 is MDHEN and CDR2 is SYDVKM. Trimming took 7 bases from V and 0 from J, leaving 16 bases between them. The CDR3 extends over 16 amino acids. The CDR3 loop is CASTVGGLSSYNEQFF. The CDR3 DNA reads as TGTGCCAGCACAGTGGGAGGCTTGAGCTCCTACAATGAGCAGTTCTTC.

The gene calls are TRBV6-5 and TRBJ2-1; TRBD2 might be the D (5 bases). CDR1 is MNHEY and CDR2 is SVGAGI in the germline V gene. This CDR3 spans 15 amino acids. V lost 6 bases, J lost 1 base, and 13 bases lay in between. The CDR3 DNA reads TGTGCCAGCAGCGTCCTACTAGTTTCCTACAATGAGCAGTTCTTC. This sequence encodes CASSVLLVSYNEQFF.

This rearrangement joins TRBV5-1 to TRBJ2-7, with D possibly TRBD1 on 5 matching bases. Trimming stripped 0 bases from V and 6 bases from J, with 10 bases between. The CDR3 extends over 13 amino acids. Germline CDR1 and CDR2: SGHRS and YFSETQ. CDR3 amino acids: CASSLVNQGEQYF. CDR3 coding DNA: TGCGCCAGCAGCTTGGTCAATCAGGGCGAGCAGTACTTC. The whole variable domain, filled in from reference TRBV5-1 and TRBJ2-7, reads KAGVTQTPRYLIKTRGQQVTLSCSPISGHRSVSWYQQTPGQGLQFLFEYFSETQRNKGNFPGRFSGRQFSNSRSEMNVSTLELGDSALYLCASSLVNQGEQYFGPGTRLTVT.

The V and J genes are TRBV28 and TRBJ1-5; no reliable D call. In germline, CDR1 is MDHEN, CDR2 SYDVKM. The V and J ends lost 3 bases and 6 bases respectively, with 9 bases between them. This CDR3 has 13 amino acids. In DNA form, the CDR3 reads TGTGCCAGCAGTTTGCGGGGAGTTCAGCCCCAGCATTTT. This codes for CASSLRGVQPQHF. The complete variable domain, with remaining parts taken from reference TRBV28 and TRBJ1-5, reads DVKVTQSSRYLVKRTGEKVFLECVQDMDHENMFWYRQDPGLGLRLIYFSYDVKMKEKGDIPEGYSVSREKKERFSLILESASTNQTSMYLCASSLRGVQPQHFGDGTRLSIL.

The chain couples TRBV29-1 to TRBJ1-2, with 10 bases aligning to TRBD1. The length of the CDR3 is 15 residues. The V gene end was trimmed by 0 bases and the J gene end by 6 bases; junction bases not matched to a gene: 7. Germline V gives CDR1 SQVTM, CDR2 ANQGSEA. The CDR3 loop is CSVEDQETGGDGYTF. The CDR3 DNA reads TGCAGCGTTGAAGACCAAGAGACAGGGGGCGATGGCTACACCTTC.

This clone has just a few counts. The chain combines TRBV19 with TRBJ1-5, with a weak D call TRBD1 (6 bases). Germline CDR1 reads LNHDA; CDR2 reads SQIVND (reference sequence). V lost 3 bases and J lost 10, with 10 bases in between. The CDR3 is made up of 12 amino acids. CDR3 nucleotide sequence: TGTGCCAGTAGTATGGGAGGGGGACCCCAGCATTTT. Protein product: CASSMGGGPQHF.

The chain uses TRBV7-9 and TRBJ1-1; 11 bases align to TRBD1. The J segment lost 4 bases and the V segment lost 4 bases, leaving 5 bases of the junction unmatched. Germline assignment: CDR1 SEHNR and CDR2 FQNEAQ (reference sequence). The length of the CDR3 is 15 residues. CDR3 DNA sequence: TGTGCCAGCAGCTACGGACAGGGGGCATCCACTGAAGCTTTCTTT. This sequence encodes CASSYGQGASTEAFF.

This clone appeared a single time. The chain links TRBV28 to TRBJ2-7; D is possibly TRBD2 (6 bases). V shed 3 bases and J shed 6 bases, with 12 bases lying between them. Per germline, CDR1 MDHEN and CDR2 SYDVKM. The CDR3 spans 13 residues. For the CDR3, the DNA is TGTGCCAGCAGTTTTGACGGGGAGGCCGAGCAGTACTTC. Protein product: CASSFDGEAEQYF.

The chain carries TRBV19 and TRBJ2-1; D call uncertain. Trimming took 3 bases from V and 9 from J, leaving 6 bases between them. Per germline, CDR1 LNHDA and CDR2 SQIVND (reference sequence). The CDR3 runs to 11 residues. CDR3 in DNA: TGTGCCAGTAGTATTGGGCTTGAGCAGTTCTTC. It encodes CASSIGLEQFF.

The table lists this clone with a count of one. The chain uses TRBV28 and TRBJ1-2, with 8 bases identical to TRBD1. Germline assignment: CDR1 MDHEN and CDR2 SYDVKM. V shed 5 bases and J 2 bases; nucleotides not matched to a gene: 4. This CDR3 is built from 14 residues. The CDR3 spells CASSPTGVNYGYTF. DNA of the CDR3: TGTGCCAGCAGTCCGACAGGGGTCAACTATGGCTACACCTTC.

The chain has TRBV5-8 and TRBJ1-2; D uncertain. The CDR3 totals 15 residues. The germline V and J ends were trimmed by 5 bases and 0 bases, with 14 bases remaining between them. Germline-derived CDR1 and CDR2 are SGHTS and YDEGEE. The DNA for the CDR3 is TGTGCCAGCAGAAAGAATACAGTGTCTAACTATGGCTACACCTTC. Its protein product is CASRKNTVSNYGYTF.

The chain recombines TRBV7-9 with TRBJ2-1; a possible D gene is TRBD1 (6 bases). CDR1 is SEHNR, CDR2 FQNEAQ, per germline (reference sequence). V was trimmed by 0 bases and J by 10 bases, leaving 10 bases between them. The CDR3 extends over 13 amino acids. Here the CDR3 DNA reads TGTGCCAGCAGCTTAGCTGGGGGCGGGGAGCAGTTCTTC. Its translation is CASSLAGGGEQFF.

V is TRBV28 and J is TRBJ2-7, with 7 bases fitting TRBD2. Germline-derived CDR1 and CDR2 are MDHEN and SYDVKM. The CDR3 extends over 16 amino acids. V was pared by 2 bases and J by 1 base, with 8 bases of the junction left unmatched. The CDR3 nucleotides read TGTGCCAGCAGTTTAGTGCTGTGGGGGGGTTCCTACGAGCAGTACTTC. Translated: CASSLVLWGGSYEQYF.